This T cell receptor (beta chain) was identified during a study of cytomegalovirus exposure and HLA in healthy donors. As regards this clone: Its antigen is not identified.

Findings and caveats of the study: TCR beta V- and J-gene trimming, according to a later analysis, was linked to a missense DCLRE1C variant. Likely technical artifact: a cluster of highly shared sequence variants. Earlier analysis looked at TCR beta V segments, and most were productive about 87% or about 30% of the time.

The PCR had 60 Vbeta and 13 Jbeta primers. The repertoire was sequenced with immunoSEQ multiplex PCR; TCRdb's copy has only in-frame clones and lacks some. This table holds some 130,000 clones, roughly four fifths found once. The CDR3 sequence is 18 residues long. The ends lost 4 bases at V and 4 bases at J; junction bases unmatched: 15. Germline values: CDR1 SGHNT, CDR2 YYREEE (reference sequence). The sample taken for sequencing was PBMCs. The clonotype was recovered from a boy younger than 18 in good health and CMV-seronegative. The chain combines TRBV5-4 with TRBJ2-3; 10 nucleotides match TRBD2. CDR3 protein: CASSPNGKAGGPADTQYF. CDR3 DNA sequence: TGTGCCAGCAGCCCGAACGGAAAAGCGGGAGGGCCAGCAGATACGCAGTATTTT.